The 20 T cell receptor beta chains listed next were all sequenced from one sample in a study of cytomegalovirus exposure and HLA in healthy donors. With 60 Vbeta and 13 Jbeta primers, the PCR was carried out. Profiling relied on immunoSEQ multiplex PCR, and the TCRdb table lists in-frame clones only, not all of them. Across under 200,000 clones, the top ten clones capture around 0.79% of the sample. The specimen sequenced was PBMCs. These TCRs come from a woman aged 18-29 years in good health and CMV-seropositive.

This CDR3 is CASSVQDVTGELFF. As DNA, the CDR3 is TGTGCCAGCAGCGTCCAGGATGTGACCGGGGAGCTGTTTTTT. The chain has TRBV9 and TRBJ2-2; no clear D gene. Germline V gene sequence: CDR1 SGDLS, CDR2 YYNGEE. The CDR3 loop spans 14 amino acids. Trimming took 2 bases from V and 5 from J, leaving 10 bases between them.

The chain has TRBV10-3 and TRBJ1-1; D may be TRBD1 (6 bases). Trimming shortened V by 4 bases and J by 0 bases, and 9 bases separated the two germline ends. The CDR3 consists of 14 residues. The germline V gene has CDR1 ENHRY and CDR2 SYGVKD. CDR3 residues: CAISGQVMNTEAFF. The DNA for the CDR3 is TGTGCCATCAGTGGACAGGTCATGAACACTGAAGCTTTCTTT.

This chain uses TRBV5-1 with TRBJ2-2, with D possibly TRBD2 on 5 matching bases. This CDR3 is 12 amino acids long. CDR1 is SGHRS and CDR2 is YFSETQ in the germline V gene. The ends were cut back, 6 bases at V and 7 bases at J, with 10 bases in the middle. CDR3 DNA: TGCGCCAGCAAGGATCGGGGCGGGGAGCTGTTTTTT. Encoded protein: CASKDRGGELFF.

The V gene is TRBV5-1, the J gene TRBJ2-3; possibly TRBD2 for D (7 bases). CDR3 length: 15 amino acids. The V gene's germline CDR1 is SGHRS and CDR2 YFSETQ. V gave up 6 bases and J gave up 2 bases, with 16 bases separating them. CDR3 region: CASTGRGLLTDTQYF. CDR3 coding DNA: TGCGCCAGCACTGGGCGGGGGCTCCTCACAGATACGCAGTATTTT. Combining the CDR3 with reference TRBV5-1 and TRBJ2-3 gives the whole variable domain KAGVTQTPRYLIKTRGQQVTLSCSPISGHRSVSWYQQTPGQGLQFLFEYFSETQRNKGNFPGRFSGRQFSNSRSEMNVSTLELGDSALYLCASTGRGLLTDTQYFGPGTRLTVL.

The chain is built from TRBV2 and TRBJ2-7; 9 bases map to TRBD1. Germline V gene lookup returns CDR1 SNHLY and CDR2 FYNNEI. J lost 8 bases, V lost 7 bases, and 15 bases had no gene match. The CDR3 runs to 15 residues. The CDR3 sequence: CASITYGTGSEKQYF. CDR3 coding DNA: TGTGCCAGCATAACCTACGGGACAGGGAGTGAAAAGCAGTACTTC.

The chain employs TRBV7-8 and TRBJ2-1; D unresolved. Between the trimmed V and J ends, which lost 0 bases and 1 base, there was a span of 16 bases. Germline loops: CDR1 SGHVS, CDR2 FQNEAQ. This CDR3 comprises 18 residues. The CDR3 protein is CASSLAWAKPVSYNEQFF. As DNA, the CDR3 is TGTGCCAGCAGCTTAGCTTGGGCCAAGCCGGTTTCCTACAATGAGCAGTTCTTC.

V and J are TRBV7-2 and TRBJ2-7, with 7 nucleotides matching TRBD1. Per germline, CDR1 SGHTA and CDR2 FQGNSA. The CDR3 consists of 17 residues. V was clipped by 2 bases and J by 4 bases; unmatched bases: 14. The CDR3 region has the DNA TGTGCCAGCAGCTTAACCCCCACAGGGGTCCCAGGGTACGAGCAGTACTTC. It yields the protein CASSLTPTGVPGYEQYF.

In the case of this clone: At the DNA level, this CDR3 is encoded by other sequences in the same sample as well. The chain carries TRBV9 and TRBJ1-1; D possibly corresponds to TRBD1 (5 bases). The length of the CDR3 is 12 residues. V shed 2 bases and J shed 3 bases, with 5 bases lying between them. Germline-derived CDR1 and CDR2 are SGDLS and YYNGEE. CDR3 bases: TGTGCCAGCAGCGTGGGGCACACTGAAGCTTTCTTT. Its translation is CASSVGHTEAFF.

The CDR3 sequence: CASSQAGESGYEQYF. CDR3 nucleotides: TGTGCCAGCAGCCAAGCCGGGGAGTCGGGCTACGAGCAGTACTTC. The rearrangement joins TRBV4-2 to TRBJ2-7; D may be TRBD2 (5 bases). Looked up from germline, CDR1 is LGHNA and CDR2 is YNFKEQ. Between the trimmed V and J ends, which lost 1 base and 3 bases, there was a span of 13 bases. CDR3 length: 15 residues.

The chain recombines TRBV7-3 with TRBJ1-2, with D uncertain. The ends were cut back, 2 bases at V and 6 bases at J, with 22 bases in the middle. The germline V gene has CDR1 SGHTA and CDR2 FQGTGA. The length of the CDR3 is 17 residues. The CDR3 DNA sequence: TGTGCCAGCAGCTTAGAGTCAGGCACCTATTCTCCAAATGGCTACACCTTC. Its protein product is CASSLESGTYSPNGYTF.

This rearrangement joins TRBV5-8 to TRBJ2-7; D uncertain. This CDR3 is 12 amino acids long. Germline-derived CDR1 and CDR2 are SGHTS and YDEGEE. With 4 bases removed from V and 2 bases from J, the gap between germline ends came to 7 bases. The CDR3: CASSPVPYEQYF. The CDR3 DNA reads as TGTGCCAGCAGCCCGGTACCCTACGAGCAGTACTTC.

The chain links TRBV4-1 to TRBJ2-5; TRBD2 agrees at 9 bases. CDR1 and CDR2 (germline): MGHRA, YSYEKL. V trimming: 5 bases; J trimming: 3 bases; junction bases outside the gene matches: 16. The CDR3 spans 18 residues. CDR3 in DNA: TGCGCCAGCAGCTCCCGACCCGGGGCGGGAGGGCCTGAAGAGACCCAGTACTTC. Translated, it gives CASSSRPGAGGPEETQYF.

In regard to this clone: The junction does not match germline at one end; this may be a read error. CDR3 amino acids: CASSLGAGSGSCEQYF. Here the CDR3 DNA reads TGTGCCAGCAGCTTAGGTGCAGGGTCAGGATCCTGCGAGCAGTACTTC. The chain carries TRBV11-1 and TRBJ2-7; a possible D gene is TRBD1 (5 bases). This CDR3 is built from 16 residues. CDR1 and CDR2 (germline): SGHAT, FQDESV (reference sequence).

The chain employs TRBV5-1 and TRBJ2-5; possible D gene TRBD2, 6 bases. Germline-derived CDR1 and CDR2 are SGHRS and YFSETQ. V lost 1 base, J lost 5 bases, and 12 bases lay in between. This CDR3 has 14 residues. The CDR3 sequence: CASSLMSSGETQYF. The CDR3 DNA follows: TGCGCCAGCAGCTTGATGAGTAGCGGTGAGACCCAGTACTTC.

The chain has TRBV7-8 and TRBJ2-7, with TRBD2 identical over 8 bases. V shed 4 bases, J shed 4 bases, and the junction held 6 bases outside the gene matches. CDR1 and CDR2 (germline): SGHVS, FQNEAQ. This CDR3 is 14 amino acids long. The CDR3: CASSSSGRLYEQYF. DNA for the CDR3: TGTGCCAGCAGCTCAAGCGGGAGACTATACGAGCAGTACTTC.

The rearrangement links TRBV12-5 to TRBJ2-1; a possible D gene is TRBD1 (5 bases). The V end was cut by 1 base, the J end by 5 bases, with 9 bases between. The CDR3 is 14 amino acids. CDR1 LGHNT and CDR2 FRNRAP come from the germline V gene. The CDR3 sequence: CASGLGQSHNEQFF. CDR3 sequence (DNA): TGTGCTAGTGGTTTGGGACAGTCCCACAATGAGCAGTTCTTC.

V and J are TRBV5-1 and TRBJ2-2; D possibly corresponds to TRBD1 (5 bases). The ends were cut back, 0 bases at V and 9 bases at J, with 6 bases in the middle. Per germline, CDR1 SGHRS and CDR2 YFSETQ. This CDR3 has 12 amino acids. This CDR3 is CASSLEGRELFF. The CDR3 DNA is TGCGCCAGCAGCTTGGAGGGGAGGGAGCTGTTTTTT.

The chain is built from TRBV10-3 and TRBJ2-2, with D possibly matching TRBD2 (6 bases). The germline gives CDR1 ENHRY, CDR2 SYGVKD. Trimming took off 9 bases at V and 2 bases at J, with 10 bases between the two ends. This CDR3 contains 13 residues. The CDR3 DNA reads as TGTGCCATTAAGGGACTCAACACCGGGGAGCTGTTTTTT. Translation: CAIKGLNTGELFF.

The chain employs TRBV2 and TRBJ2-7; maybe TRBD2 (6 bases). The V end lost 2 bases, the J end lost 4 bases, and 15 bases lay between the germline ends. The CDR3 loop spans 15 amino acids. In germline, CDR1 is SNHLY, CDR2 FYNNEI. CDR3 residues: CASSEIYGLSYEQYF. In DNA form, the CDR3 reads TGTGCCAGCAGTGAAATATATGGACTAAGTTACGAGCAGTACTTC.

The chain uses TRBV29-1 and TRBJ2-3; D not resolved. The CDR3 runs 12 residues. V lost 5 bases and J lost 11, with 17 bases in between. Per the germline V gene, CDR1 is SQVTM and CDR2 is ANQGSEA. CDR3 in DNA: TGCAGCGTTTCGAACGACCCTCGAGGGCAGTATTTT. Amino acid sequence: CSVSNDPRGQYF.